This T cell receptor beta chain was recovered during a study of cytomegalovirus exposure and HLA in healthy donors. Study outcomes and limitations: Accurate prediction of most subjects' HLA-A and HLA-B alleles from TCR beta sequences was reported. Later, an analysis showed that TCR beta chains associated with HLA were more clonally expanded than others that were equally common. Certain sequence variants were highly shared and formed a cluster, and this cluster was likely a sequencing artifact.

Worth noting for this clone: Its cognate antigen is unknown.

V was pared by 3 bases and J by 6 bases, with 7 bases of the junction left unmatched. Germline V gives CDR1 SGHVS, CDR2 FQNEAQ. This CDR3 is 14 amino acids long. PCR involved 60 Vbeta and 13 Jbeta primers. Original data processing: Per a later analysis, the number of unique TCR beta chains was roughly 80 million, of which about 10 million were shared. The assay was immunoSEQ multiplex PCR, and TCRdb's table has in-frame clones only and misses some. V and J calls and clone size come straight from that table; D and trimming were deduced from the DNA. Its table lists just over 60,000 clones. The specimen sequenced was PBMCs. This clonotype originated in a man aged 30 to 39 in good health and CMV-seropositive. This chain uses TRBV7-8 with TRBJ2-7, with 8 bases that match TRBD2. CDR3 sequence reads: CASSLQRESREQYF. In nucleotides, the CDR3 is TGTGCCAGCAGCTTGCAGCGGGAGAGTCGCGAGCAGTACTTC. The full variable domain, completed using reference TRBV7-8 and TRBJ2-7, is GAGVSQSPRYKVAKRGQDVALRCDPISGHVSLFWYQQALGQGPEFLTYFQNEAQLDKSGLPSDRFFAERPEGSVSTLKIQRTQQEDSAVYLCASSLQRESREQYFGPGTRLTVT.